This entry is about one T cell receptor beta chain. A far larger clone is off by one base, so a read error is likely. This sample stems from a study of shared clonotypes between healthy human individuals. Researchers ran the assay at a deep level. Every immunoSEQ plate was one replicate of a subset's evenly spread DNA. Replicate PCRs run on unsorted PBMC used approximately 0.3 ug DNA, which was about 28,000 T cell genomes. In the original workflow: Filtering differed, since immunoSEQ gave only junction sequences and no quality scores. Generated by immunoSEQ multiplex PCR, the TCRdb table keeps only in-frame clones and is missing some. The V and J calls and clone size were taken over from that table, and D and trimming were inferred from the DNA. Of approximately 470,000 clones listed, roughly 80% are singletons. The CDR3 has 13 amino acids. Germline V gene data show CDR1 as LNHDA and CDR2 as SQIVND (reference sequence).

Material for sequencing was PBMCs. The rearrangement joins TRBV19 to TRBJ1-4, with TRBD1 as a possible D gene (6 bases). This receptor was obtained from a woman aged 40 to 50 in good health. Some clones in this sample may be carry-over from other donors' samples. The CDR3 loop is CASSDRFNEKPFF. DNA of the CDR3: TGTGCCAGCTCGGACAGATTTAATGAAAAACCGTTTTTT. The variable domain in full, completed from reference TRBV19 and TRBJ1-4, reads DGGITQSPKYLFRKEGQNVTLSCEQNLNHDAMYWYRQDPGQGLRLIYYSQIVNDFQKGDIAEGYSVSREKKESFPLTVTSAQKNPTAFYLCASSDRFNEKPFFGSGTQLSVL.